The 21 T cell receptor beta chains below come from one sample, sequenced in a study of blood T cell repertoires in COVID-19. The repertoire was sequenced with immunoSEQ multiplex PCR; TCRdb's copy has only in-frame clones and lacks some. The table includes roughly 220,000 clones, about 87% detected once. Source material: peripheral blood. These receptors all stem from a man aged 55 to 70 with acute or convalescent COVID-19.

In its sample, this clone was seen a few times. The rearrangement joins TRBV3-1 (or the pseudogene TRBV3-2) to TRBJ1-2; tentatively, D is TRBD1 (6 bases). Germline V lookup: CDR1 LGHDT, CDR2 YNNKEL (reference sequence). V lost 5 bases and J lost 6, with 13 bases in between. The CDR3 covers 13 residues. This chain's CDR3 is CASSLQGPNGYTF. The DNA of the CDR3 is TGTGCCAGCAGCTTACAGGGCCCGAATGGCTACACCTTC.

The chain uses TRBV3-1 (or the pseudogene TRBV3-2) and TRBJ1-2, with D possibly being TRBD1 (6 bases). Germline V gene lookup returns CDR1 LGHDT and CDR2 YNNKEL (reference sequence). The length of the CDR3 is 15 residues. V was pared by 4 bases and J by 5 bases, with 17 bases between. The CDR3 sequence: CASSLPGAGVYGYTF. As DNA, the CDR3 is TGTGCCAGCAGCCTCCCAGGGGCGGGTGTTTATGGCTACACCTTC.

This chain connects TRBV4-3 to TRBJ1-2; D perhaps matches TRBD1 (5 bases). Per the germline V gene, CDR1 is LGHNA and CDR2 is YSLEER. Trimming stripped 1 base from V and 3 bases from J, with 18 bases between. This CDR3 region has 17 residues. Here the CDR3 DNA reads TGCGCCAGCAGCCAAGCTGGTGGCGGTAAGGGGCACTATGGCTACACCTTC. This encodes CASSQAGGGKGHYGYTF.

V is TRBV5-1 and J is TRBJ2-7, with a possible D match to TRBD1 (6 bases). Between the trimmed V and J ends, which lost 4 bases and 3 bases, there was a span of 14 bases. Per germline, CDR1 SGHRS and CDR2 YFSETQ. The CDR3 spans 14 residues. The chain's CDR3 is CASSPPGQIYEQYF. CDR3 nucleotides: TGCGCCAGCAGCCCCCCGGGACAAATCTACGAGCAGTACTTC.

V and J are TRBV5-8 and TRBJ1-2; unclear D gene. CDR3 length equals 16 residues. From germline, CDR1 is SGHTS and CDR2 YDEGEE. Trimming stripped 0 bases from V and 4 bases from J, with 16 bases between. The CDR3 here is CASSLGHGNTGYGYTF. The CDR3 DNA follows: TGTGCCAGCAGCTTGGGGCACGGGAACACGGGCTATGGCTACACCTTC.

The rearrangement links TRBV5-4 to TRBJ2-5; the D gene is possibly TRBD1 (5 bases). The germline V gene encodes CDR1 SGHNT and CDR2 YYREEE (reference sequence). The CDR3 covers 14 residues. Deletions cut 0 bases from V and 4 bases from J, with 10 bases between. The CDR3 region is CASSLVDRSETQYF. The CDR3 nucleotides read TGTGCCAGCAGCTTGGTCGACAGATCAGAGACCCAGTACTTC.

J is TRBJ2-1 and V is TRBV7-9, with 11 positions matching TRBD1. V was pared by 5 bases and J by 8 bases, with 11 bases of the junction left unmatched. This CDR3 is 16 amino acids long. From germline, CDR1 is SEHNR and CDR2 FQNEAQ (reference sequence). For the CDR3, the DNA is TGTGCCAGCAGCCCAAATCCCGGACAGGGGGCTTATGAGCAGTTCTTC. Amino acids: CASSPNPGQGAYEQFF. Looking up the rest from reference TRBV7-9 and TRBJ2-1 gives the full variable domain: DTGVSQNPRHKITKRGQNVTFRCDPISEHNRLYWYRQTLGQGPEFLTYFQNEAQLEKSRLLSDRFSAERPKGSFSTLEIQRTEQGDSAMYLCASSPNPGQGAYEQFFGPGTRLTVL.

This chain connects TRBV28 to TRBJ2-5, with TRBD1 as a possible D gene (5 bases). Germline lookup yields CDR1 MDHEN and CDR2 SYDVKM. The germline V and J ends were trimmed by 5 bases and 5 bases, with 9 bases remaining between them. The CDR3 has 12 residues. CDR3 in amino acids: CASSTNRETQYF. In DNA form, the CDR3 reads TGTGCCAGCAGTACTAACAGGGAGACCCAGTACTTC.

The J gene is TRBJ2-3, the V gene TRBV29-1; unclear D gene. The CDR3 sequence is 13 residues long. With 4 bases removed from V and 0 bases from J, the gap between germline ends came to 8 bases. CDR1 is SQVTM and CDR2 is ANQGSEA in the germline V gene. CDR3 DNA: TGCAGCGTTGGGAGATCTAGCACAGATACGCAGTATTTT. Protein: CSVGRSSTDTQYF.

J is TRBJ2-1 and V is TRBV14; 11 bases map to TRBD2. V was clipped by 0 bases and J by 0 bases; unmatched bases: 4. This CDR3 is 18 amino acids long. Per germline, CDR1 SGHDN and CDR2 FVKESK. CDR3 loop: CASSQDRLAGSSYNEQFF. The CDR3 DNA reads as TGTGCCAGCAGCCAAGATAGACTAGCGGGGAGCTCCTACAATGAGCAGTTCTTC.

CDR3 sequence (DNA): TGTGCCATCCGACGGACAGGGGAAACTGAAGCTTTCTTT. Residues: CAIRRTGETEAFF. This chain uses TRBV10-3 with TRBJ1-1; 9 bases agree with TRBD1. Germline CDR1 reads ENHRY; CDR2 reads SYGVKD. The CDR3 totals 13 residues. V lost 8 bases, J lost 5 bases, and 6 bases stayed unmatched.

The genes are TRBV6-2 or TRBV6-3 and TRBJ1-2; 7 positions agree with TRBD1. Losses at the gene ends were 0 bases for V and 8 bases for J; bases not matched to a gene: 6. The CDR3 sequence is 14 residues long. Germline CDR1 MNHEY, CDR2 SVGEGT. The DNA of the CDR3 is TGTGCCAGCAGTTACTCGATAACAGGGGAAGGCTACACCTTC. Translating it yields CASSYSITGEGYTF.

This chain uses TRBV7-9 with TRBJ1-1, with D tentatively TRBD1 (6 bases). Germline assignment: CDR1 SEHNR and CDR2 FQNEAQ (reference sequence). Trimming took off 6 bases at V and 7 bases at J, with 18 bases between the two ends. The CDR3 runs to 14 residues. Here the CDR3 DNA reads TGTGCCAGCAGGAGAGGGGGAGAGAGTGGTGAAGCTTTCTTT. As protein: CASRRGGESGEAFF.

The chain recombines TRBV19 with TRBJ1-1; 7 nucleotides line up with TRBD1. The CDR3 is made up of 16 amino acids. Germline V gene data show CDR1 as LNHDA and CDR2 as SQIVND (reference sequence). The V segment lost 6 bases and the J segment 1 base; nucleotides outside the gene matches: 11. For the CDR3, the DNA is TGTGCCAGTAGCCCTTCGACAGGGAAGGCGAACACTGAAGCTTTCTTT. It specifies CASSPSTGKANTEAFF. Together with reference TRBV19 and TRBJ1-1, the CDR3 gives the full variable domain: DGGITQSPKYLFRKEGQNVTLSCEQNLNHDAMYWYRQDPGQGLRLIYYSQIVNDFQKGDIAEGYSVSREKKESFPLTVTSAQKNPTAFYLCASSPSTGKANTEAFFGQGTRLTVV.

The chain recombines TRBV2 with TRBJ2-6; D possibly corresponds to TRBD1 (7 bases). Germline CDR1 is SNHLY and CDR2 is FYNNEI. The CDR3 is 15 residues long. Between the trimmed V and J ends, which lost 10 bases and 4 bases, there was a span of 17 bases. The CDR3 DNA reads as TGTGCCACAGGGGGGAACAGGGCAGGGGCCAACGTCCTGACTTTC. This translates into CATGGNRAGANVLTF.

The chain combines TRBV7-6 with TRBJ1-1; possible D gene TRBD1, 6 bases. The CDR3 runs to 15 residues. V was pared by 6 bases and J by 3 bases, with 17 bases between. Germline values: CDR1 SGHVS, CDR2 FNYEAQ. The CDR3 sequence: CASSPHIGGDTEAFF. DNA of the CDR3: TGTGCCAGCAGTCCCCATATAGGGGGGGACACTGAAGCTTTCTTT.

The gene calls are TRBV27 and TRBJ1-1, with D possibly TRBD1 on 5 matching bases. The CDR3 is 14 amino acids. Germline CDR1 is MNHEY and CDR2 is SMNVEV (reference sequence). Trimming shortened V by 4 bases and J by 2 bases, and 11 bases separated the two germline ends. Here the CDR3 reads CASSSWGSNTEAFF. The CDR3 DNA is TGTGCCAGCAGTTCATGGGGCTCAAACACTGAAGCTTTCTTT.

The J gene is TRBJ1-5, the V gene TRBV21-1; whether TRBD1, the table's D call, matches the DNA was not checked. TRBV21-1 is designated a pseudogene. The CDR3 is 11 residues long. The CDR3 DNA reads TGTGCCAGCCCCTCCAGGCAGCCCCAGCATTTT. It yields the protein CASPSRQPQHF.

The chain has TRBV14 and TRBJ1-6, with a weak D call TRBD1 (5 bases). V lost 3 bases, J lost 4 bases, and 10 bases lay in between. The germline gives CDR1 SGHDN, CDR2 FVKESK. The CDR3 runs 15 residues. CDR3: CASSQLGLYNSPLHF. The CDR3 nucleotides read TGTGCCAGCAGCCAGTTGGGACTTTATAATTCACCCCTCCACTTT.

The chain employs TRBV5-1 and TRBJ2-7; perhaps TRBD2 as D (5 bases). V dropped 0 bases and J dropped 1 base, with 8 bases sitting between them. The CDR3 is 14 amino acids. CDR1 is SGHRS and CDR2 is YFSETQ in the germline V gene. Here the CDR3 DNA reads TGCGCCAGCAGCTTGGCCACGGGGTCCTACGAGCAGTACTTC. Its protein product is CASSLATGSYEQYF.

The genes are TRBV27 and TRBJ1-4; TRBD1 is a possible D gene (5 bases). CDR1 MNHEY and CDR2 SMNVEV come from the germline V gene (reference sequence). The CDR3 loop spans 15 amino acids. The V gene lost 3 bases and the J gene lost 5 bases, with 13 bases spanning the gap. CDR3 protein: CASSFRRGENEKLFF. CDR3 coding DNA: TGTGCCAGCAGTTTTCGTCGGGGGGAGAATGAAAAACTGTTTTTT.